This T cell receptor (beta chain) was documented in a study of T-cell reconstitution after alpha-beta-depleted transplantation in children. This clonotype has a single count. Unique molecular identifiers tagged the TCRbeta library. TCRdb re-called the PCR reads through MiXCR, storing one row per CDR3 protein. The sample yields 500,000 or so distinct CDR3 sequences, less than 35% seen once. This CDR3 has 15 residues. The V and J ends lost 1 base and 3 bases respectively, with 11 bases between them. The germline V gene encodes CDR1 LGHNA and CDR2 YSLEER. Sequencing was performed on PBMCs from the stem cell graft donor, taken from the stem cell graft. This clonotype was sampled from a human donor who donated a stem cell graft to a child with aplastic anemia. This chain links TRBV4-3 with TRBJ2-3, with D perhaps TRBD1 (6 bases). The CDR3 bases are TGCGCCAGCAGCCAAGCAGGGGACGGGACAGATACGCAGTATTTT. This sequence encodes CASSQAGDGTDTQYF.